The present TCR beta chain was sequenced within a study of blood T cells in healthy people across ages. Study-level results: Because sorting was not performed, PBMCs prevented conclusive naive versus antigen-experienced comparison.

Per the germline V gene, CDR1 is KGHDR and CDR2 is SFDVKD. The ends were cut back, 0 bases at V and 7 bases at J, with 11 bases in the middle. This CDR3 has 14 amino acids. Using a J-beta primer mix together with a sample-barcoded 5' primer, a second PCR was run for roughly 6 to 12 cycles. From the 5' RACE reads, TCRdb called clonotypes with MiXCR, one entry per CDR3 protein. This table has hundreds of thousands of distinct CDR3 sequences, roughly 24% appearing once. This clonotype was detected only a few times. Antigen unknown. These sequences were also reported in another study, on T cells of mothers and their children.

This clonotype was obtained from a boy aged 5-17 years in good health. The chain carries TRBV24-1 and TRBJ1-2, with D hard to call. Sequencing was carried out using blood. The CDR3 here is CATSDLAQNLGYTF. The CDR3 coding sequence is TGTGCCACCAGTGATTTGGCCCAGAACCTTGGCTACACCTTC.